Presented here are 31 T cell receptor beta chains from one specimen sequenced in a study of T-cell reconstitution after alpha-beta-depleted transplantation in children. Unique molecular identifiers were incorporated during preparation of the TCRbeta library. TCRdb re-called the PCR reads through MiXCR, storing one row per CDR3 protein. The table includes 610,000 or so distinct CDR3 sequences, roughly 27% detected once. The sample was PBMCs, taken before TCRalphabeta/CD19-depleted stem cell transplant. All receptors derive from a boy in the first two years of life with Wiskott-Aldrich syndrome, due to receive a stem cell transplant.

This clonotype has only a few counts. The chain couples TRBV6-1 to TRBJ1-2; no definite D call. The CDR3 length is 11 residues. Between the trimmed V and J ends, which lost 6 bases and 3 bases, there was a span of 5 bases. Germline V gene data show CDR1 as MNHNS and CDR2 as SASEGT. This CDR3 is CASSTYYGYTF. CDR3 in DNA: TGTGCCAGCAGCACCTACTATGGCTACACCTTC.

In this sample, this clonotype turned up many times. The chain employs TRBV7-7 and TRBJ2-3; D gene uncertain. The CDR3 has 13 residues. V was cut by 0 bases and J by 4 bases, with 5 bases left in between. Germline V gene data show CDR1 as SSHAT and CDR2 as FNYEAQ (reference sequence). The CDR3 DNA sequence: TGTGCCAGCAGCTTAGCCCCCCCAGATACGCAGTATTTT. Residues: CASSLAPPDTQYF.

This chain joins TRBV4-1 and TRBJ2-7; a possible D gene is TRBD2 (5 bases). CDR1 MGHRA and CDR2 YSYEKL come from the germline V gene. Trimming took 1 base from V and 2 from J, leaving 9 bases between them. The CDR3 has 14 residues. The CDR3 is CASSQGRGTYEQYF. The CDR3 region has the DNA TGCGCCAGCAGCCAAGGTCGGGGTACCTACGAGCAGTACTTC.

The CDR3 spells CSVVASETYEQYF. DNA for the CDR3: TGCAGTGTGGTTGCTAGCGAAACCTACGAGCAGTACTTC. V gene TRBV20-1 combines with J gene TRBJ2-7, with D perhaps TRBD2 (6 bases). V lost 7 bases to trimming and J lost 2 bases, with 15 bases between them. This CDR3 spans 13 amino acids. Germline CDR1 and CDR2: DFQATT and SNEGSKA (reference sequence).

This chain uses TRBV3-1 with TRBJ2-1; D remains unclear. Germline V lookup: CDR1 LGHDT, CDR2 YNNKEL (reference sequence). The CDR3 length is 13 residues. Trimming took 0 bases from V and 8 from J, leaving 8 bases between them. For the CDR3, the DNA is TGTGCCAGCAGCCAAGATTTGATCCATGAGCAGTTCTTC. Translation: CASSQDLIHEQFF.

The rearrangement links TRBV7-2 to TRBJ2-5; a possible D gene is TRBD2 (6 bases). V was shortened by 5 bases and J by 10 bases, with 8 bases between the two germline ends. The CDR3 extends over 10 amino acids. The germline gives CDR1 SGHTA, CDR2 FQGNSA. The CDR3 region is CASSLGGQYF. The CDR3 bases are TGTGCCAGCAGCCTCGGGGGCCAGTACTTC.

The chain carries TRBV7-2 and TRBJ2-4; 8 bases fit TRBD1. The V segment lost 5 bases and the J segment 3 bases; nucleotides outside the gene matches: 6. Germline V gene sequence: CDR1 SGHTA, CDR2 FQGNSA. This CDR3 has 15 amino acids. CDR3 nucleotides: TGTGCCAGCAGCCAACCAACAGGGGGCAAAAACATTCAGTACTTC. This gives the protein CASSQPTGGKNIQYF.

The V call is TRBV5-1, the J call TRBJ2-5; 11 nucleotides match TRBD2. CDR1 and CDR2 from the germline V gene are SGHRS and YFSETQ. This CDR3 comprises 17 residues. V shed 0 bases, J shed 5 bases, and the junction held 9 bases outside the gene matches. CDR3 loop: CASSLGPLAGERETQYF. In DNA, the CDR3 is TGCGCCAGCAGCTTGGGGCCACTAGCGGGGGAGCGGGAGACCCAGTACTTC.

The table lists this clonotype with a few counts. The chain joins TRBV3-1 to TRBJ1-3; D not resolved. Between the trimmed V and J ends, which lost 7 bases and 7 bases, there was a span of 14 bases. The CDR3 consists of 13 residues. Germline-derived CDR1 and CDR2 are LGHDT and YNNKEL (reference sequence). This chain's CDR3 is CASTPGSRNTIYF. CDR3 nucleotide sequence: TGTGCCAGCACCCCGGGTTCTAGGAACACCATATATTTT.

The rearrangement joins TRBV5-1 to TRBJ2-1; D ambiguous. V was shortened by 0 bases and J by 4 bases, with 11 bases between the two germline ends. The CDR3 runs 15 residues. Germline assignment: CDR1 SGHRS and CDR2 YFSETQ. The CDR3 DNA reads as TGCGCCAGCAGCTTGGAAGGCAGGCATTACAATGAGCAGTTCTTC. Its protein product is CASSLEGRHYNEQFF.

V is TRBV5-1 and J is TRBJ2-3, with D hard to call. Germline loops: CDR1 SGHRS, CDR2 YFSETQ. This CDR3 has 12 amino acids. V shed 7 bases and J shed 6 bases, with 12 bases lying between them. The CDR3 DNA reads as TGCGCCAGCTCCAATATGGGGGATACGCAGTATTTT. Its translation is CASSNMGDTQYF.

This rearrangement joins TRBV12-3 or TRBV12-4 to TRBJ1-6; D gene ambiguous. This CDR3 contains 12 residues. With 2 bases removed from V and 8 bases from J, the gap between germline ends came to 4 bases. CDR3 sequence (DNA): TGTGCCAGCAGTTTAAATGATTCACCCCTCCACTTT. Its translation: CASSLNDSPLHF.

CDR3 nucleotide sequence: TGTGCCAGCAGTTTAGGGGGACTAGACTACAATGAGCAGTTCTTC. Its translation is CASSLGGLDYNEQFF. J is TRBJ2-1 and V is TRBV12-3 or TRBV12-4; 8 bases match TRBD2. There are 15 residues in the CDR3. The V segment lost 1 base and the J segment 3 bases; nucleotides outside the gene matches: 2.

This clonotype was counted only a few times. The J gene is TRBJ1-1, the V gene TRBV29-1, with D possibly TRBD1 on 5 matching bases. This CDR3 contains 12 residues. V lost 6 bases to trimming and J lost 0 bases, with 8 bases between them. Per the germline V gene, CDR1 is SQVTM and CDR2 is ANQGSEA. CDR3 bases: TGCAGCGTGAAGACAGTGAACACTGAAGCTTTCTTT. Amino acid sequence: CSVKTVNTEAFF.

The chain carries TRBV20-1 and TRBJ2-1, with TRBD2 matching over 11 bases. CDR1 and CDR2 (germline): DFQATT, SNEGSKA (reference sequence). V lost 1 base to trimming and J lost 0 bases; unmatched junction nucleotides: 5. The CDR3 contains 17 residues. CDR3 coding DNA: TGCAGTGCTAGAGGCCAGACTAGCGGGGCCTCCTACAATGAGCAGTTCTTC. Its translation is CSARGQTSGASYNEQFF.

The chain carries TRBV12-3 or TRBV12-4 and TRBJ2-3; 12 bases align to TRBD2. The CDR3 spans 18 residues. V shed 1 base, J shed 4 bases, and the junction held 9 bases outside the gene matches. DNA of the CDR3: TGTGCCAGCAGTTTAGAGGCCCTAGCGGGAGGGCGGTCAGATACGCAGTATTTT. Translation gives CASSLEALAGGRSDTQYF.

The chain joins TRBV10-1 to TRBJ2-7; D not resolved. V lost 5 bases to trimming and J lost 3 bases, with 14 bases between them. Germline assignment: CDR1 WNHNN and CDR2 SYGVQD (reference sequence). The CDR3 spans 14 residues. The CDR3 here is CASSRSRARYEQYF. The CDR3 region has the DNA TGCGCCAGCAGTCGCTCTCGGGCGCGCTACGAGCAGTACTTC.

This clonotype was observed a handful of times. This chain's CDR3 is CAISEPGGRGLTDTQYF. CDR3 in DNA: TGTGCCATCAGTGAGCCGGGGGGGAGGGGCCTGACAGATACGCAGTATTTT. J is TRBJ2-3 and V is TRBV10-3; TRBD2 aligns across 8 bases. V gave up 2 bases and J gave up 3 bases; unmatched junction bases: 10. Germline CDR1 and CDR2: ENHRY and SYGVKD. CDR3 length: 17 residues.

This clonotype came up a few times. The CDR3 sequence is CASSFELAGGGTEQFF. The CDR3, as DNA: TGTGCCAGCAGTTTTGAACTAGCGGGAGGAGGGACTGAGCAGTTCTTC. The chain combines TRBV12-3 or TRBV12-4 with TRBJ2-1; 12 nucleotides match TRBD2. The CDR3 totals 16 residues. The J segment lost 9 bases and the V segment lost 3 bases, leaving 9 bases of the junction unmatched.

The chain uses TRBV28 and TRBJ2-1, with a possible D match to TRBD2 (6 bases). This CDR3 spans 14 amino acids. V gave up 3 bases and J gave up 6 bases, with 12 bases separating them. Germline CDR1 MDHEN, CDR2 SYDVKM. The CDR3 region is CASSLRLGGNEQFF. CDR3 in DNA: TGTGCCAGCAGTTTGAGGCTGGGGGGCAATGAGCAGTTCTTC.

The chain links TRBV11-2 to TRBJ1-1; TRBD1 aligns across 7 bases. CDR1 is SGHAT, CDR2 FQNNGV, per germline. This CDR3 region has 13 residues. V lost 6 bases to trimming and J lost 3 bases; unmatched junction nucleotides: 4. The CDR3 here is CASSYRGYTEAFF. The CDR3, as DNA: TGTGCCAGCAGTTACAGGGGATACACTGAAGCTTTCTTT.

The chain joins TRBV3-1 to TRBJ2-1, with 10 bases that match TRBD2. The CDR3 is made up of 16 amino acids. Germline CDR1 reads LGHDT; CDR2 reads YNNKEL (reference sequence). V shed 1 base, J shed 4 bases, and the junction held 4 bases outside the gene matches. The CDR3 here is CASSQVASGRYNEQFF. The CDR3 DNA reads TGTGCCAGCAGCCAAGTGGCTAGCGGGAGATACAATGAGCAGTTCTTC.

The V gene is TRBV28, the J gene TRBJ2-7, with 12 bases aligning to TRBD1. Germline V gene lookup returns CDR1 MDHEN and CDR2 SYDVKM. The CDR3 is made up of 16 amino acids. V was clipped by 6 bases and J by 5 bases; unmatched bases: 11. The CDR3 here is CASSPGRDRGRHEQYF. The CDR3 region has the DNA TGTGCCAGCAGCCCAGGGCGGGACAGGGGGCGCCACGAGCAGTACTTC.

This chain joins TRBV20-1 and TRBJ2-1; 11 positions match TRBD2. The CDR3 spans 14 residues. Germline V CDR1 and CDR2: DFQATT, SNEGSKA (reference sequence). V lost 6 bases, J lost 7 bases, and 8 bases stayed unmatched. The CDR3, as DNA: TGCAGTGCAGTAACTAGCGGGAGTGGGAATGAGCAGTTCTTC. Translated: CSAVTSGSGNEQFF.

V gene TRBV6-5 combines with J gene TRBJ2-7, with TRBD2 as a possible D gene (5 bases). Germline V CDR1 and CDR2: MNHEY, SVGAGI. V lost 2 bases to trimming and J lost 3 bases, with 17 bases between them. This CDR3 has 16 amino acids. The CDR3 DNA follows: TGTGCCAGCAGTTACGAAGCCGGGATGTGGGACTACGAGCAGTACTTC. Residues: CASSYEAGMWDYEQYF.

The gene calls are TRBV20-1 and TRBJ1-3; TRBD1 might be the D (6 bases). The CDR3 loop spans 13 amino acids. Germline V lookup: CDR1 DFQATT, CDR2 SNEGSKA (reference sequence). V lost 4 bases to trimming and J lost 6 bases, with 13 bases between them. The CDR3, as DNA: TGCAGTGCTAAGTCCGGGACAACAAACACCATATATTTT. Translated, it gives CSAKSGTTNTIYF.

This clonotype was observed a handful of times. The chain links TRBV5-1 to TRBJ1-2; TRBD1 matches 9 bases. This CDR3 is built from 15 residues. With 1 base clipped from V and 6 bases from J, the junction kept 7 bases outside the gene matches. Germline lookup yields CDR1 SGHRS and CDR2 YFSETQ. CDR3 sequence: CASSLSPQGADGYTF. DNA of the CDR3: TGCGCCAGCAGCTTGTCGCCACAGGGGGCGGATGGCTACACCTTC.

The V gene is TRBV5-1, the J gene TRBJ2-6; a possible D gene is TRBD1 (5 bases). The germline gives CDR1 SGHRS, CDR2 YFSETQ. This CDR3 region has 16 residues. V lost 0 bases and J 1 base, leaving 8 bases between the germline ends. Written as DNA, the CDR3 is TGCGCCAGCAGCTTGGATAGGACATCTGGGGCCAACGTCCTGACTTTC. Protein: CASSLDRTSGANVLTF.

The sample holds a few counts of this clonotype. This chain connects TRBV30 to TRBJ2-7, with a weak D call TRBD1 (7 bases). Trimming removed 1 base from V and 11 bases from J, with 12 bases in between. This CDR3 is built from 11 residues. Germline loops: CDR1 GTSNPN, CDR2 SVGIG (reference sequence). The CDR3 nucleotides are TGTGCCTGGAGTGACTCCAGGGGGGAGTACTTC. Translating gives CAWSDSRGEYF.

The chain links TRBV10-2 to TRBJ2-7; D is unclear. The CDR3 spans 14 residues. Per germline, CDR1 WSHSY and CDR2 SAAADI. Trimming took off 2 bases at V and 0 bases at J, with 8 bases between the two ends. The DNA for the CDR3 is TGCGCCAGCAGTGAGGTTTTCTACTCCTACGAGCAGTACTTC. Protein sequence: CASSEVFYSYEQYF.

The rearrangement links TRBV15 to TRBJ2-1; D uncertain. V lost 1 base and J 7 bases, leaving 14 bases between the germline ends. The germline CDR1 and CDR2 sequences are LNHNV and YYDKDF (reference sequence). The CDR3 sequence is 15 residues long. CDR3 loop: CATSRADWEGNEQFF. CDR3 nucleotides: TGTGCCACCAGCAGAGCTGACTGGGAAGGGAATGAGCAGTTCTTC.